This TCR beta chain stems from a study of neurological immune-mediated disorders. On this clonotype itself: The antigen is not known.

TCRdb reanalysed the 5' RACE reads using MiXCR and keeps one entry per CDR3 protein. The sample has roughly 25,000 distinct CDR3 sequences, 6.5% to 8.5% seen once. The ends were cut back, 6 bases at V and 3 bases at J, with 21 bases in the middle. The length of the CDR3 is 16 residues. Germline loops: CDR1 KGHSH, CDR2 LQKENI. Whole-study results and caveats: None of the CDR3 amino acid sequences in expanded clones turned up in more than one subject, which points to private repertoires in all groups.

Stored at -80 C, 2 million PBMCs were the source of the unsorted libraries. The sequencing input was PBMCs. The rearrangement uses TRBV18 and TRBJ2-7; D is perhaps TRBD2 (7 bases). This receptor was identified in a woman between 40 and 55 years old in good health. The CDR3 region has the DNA TGTGCCAGCTCTACCGCTGGGGGGGCGGCCGACTACGAGCAGTACTTC. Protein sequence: CASSTAGGAADYEQYF.